The clone carrying this T cell receptor beta chain has a single count. What it binds is unknown. This CDR3 is built from 19 residues. V lost 7 bases and J lost 2; bases outside the gene matches: 17. The germline CDR1 and CDR2 sequences are MDHEN and SYDVKM. The source of the sample is a study of Ad26.COV2.S vaccination and SARS-CoV-2 variants. Study context: The donor participated in the COV1001 trial, in its Ad26.COV2.S arm. Ad26.COV2.S, an intramuscular injection, was given once or twice 56 days apart.

Sample treatment: over 15 received Ad26.COV2.S at low or high dose, single or two shots; several received placebo; per-sample allocation not given. Sample collection was performed on day 63 after the first vaccine or placebo injection. Expressing Wuhan-strain SARS-CoV-2 spike, an Ad26 vector served as the vaccine. Study-level findings and limits: The breadth of spike-specific CD8+ and CD4+ T cell responses after vaccination was reportedly substantial.

The repertoire was sequenced with immunoSEQ multiplex PCR; TCRdb's copy has only in-frame clones and lacks some. This repertoire shows 200,000 to 300,000 clones, 85% to 90% found once; its top ten account for about 10%. The clonotype comes from a person between 18 and 59 years old who received the Ad26.COV2.S COVID-19 vaccine or a placebo. The material sequenced was peripheral blood, taken in a trial of Ad26.COV2.S vaccine versus placebo. This rearrangement joins TRBV28 to TRBJ2-3; 11 positions agree with TRBD2. CDR3 residues: CASTIRGGASGGNTDTQYF. In DNA, the CDR3 is TGTGCCAGCACCATTCGGGGGGGGGCTAGCGGGGGGAACACAGATACGCAGTATTTT.